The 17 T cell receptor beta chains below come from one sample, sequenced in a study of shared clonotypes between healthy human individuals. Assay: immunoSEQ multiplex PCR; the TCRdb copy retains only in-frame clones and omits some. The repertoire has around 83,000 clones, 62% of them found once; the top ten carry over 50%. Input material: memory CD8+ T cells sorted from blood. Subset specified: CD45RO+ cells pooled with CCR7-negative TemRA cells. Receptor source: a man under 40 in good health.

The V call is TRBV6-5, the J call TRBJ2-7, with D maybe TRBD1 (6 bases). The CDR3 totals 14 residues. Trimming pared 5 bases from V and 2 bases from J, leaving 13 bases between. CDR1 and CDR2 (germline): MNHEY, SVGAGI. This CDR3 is CASSPGTNPYEQYF. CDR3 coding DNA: TGTGCCAGCAGTCCCGGGACAAACCCCTACGAGCAGTACTTC.

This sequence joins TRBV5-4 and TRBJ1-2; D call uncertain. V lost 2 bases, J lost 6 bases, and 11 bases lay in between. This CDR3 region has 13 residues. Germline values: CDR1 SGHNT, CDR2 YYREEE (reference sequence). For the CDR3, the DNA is TGTGCCAGCAGCTTATTACGGGTGGATGGCTACACCTTC. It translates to CASSLLRVDGYTF.

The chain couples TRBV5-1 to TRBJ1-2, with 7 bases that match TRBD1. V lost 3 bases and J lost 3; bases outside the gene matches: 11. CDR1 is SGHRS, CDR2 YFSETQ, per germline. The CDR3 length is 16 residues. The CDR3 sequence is CASSWVRTGYHYGYTF. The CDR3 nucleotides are TGCGCCAGCAGCTGGGTTAGGACAGGCTATCACTATGGCTACACCTTC.

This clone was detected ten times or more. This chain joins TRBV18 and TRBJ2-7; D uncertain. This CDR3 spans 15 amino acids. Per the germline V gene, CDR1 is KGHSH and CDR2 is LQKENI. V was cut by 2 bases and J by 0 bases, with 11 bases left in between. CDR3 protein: CASSPESAGSYEQYF. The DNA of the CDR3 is TGTGCCAGCTCACCAGAAAGCGCCGGCTCCTACGAGCAGTACTTC.

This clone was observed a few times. The CDR3 nucleotides are TGTGCCAGCAGTACTGAGCAGGGACTAGCGGCAAACAATGAGCAGTTCTTC. As protein: CASSTEQGLAANNEQFF. The J gene is TRBJ2-1, the V gene TRBV25-1, with 11 bases aligning to TRBD2. The trim removed 5 bases at V and 5 bases at J, leaving 11 bases unmatched. Germline lookup yields CDR1 MGHDK and CDR2 SYGVNS. The CDR3 runs 17 residues.

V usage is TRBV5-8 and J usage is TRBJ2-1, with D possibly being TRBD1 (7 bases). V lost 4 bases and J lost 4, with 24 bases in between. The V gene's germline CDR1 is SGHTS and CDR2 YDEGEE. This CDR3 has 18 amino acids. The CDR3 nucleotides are TGTGCCAGCAGCGCCGGGACAGTAGCGGTGGGGGCTTACAATGAGCAGTTCTTC. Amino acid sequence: CASSAGTVAVGAYNEQFF.

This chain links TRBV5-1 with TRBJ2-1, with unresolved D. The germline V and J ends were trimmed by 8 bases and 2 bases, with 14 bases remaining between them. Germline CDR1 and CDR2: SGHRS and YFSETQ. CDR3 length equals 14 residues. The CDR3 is CASNSRGTYNEQFF. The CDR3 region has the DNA TGCGCCAGTAATTCGCGAGGCACCTACAATGAGCAGTTCTTC.

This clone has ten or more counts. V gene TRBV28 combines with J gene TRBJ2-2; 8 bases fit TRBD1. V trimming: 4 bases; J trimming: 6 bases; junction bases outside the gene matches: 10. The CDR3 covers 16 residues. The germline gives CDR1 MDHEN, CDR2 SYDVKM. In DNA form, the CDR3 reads TGTGCCAGCAGTTCAGTCGCAGGGGGCTCATCCGGGGAGCTGTTTTTT. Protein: CASSSVAGGSSGELFF.

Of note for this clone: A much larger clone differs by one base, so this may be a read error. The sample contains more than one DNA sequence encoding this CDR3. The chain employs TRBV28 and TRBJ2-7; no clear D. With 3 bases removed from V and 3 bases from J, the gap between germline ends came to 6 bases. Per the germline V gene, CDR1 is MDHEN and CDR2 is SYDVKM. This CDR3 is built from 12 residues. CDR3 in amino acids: CASSFADYEQYF. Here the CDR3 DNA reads TGTGCCAGCAGTTTTGCTGACTACGAGCAGTACTTC.

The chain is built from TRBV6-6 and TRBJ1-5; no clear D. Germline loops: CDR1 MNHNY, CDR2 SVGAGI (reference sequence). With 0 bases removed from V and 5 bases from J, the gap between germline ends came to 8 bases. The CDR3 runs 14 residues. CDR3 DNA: TGTGCCAGCAGTTACTCGTCCGGAGATCAGCCCCAGCATTTT. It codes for CASSYSSGDQPQHF.

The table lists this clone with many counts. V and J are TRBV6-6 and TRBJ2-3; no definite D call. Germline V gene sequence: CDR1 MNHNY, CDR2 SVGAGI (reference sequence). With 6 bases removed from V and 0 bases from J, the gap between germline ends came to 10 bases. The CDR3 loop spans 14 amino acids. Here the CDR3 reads CASSAKGSTDTQYF. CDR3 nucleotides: TGTGCCAGCAGCGCAAAAGGGAGCACAGATACGCAGTATTTT.

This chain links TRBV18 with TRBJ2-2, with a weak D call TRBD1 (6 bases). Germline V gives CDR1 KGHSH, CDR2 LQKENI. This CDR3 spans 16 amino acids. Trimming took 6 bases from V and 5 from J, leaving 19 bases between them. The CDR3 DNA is TGTGCCAGCTCGGAAATGTCCAGGGGTAGGACCGGGGAGCTGTTTTTT. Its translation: CASSEMSRGRTGELFF.

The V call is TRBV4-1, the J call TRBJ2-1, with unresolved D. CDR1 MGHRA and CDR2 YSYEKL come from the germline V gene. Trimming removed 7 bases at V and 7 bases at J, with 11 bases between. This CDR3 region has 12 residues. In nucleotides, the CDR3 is TGCGCCAGCACTGGAGACTCGAATGAGCAGTTCTTC. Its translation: CASTGDSNEQFF.

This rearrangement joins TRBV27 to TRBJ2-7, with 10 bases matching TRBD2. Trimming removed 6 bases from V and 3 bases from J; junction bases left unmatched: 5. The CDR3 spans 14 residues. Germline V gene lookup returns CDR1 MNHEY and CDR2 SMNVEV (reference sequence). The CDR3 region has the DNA TGTGCCAGCAGACCGGGACTAGCGAACTACGAGCAGTACTTC. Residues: CASRPGLANYEQYF.

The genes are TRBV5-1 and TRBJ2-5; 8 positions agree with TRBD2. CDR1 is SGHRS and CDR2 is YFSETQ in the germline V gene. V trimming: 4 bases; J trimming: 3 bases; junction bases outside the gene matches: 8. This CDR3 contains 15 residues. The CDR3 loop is CASSRRGAWEETQYF. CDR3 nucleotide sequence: TGCGCCAGCAGCCGGCGGGGGGCCTGGGAAGAGACCCAGTACTTC.

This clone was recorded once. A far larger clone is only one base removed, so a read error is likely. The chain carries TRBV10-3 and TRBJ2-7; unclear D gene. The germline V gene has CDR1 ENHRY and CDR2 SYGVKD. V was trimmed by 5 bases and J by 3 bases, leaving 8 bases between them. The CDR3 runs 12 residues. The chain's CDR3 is CAISNIDYEQYF. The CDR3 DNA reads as TGTGCCATCAGTAATATTGACTACGAGCAGTACTTC.

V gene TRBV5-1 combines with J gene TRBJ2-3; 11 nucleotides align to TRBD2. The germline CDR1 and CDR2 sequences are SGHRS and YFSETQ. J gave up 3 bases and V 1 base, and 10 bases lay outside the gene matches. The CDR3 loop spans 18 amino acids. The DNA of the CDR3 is TGCGCCAGCAGCTTGCAGGCGGGACTAGCGGAGGTTACAGATACGCAGTATTTT. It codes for CASSLQAGLAEVTDTQYF. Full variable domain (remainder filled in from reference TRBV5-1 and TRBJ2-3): KAGVTQTPRYLIKTRGQQVTLSCSPISGHRSVSWYQQTPGQGLQFLFEYFSETQRNKGNFPGRFSGRQFSNSRSEMNVSTLELGDSALYLCASSLQAGLAEVTDTQYFGPGTRLTVL.